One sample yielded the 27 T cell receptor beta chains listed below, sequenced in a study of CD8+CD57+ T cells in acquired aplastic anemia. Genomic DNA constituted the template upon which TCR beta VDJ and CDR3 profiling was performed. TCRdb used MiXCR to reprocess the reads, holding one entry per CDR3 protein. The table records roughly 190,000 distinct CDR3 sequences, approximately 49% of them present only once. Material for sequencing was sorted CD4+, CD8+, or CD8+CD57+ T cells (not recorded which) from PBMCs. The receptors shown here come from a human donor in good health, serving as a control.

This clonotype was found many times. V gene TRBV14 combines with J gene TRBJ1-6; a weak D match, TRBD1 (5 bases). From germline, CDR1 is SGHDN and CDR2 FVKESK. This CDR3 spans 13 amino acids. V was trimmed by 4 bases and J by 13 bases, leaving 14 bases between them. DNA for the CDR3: TGTGCCAGCAGCCTCTCCTTGGGGGTCCCCCTCCACTTT. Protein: CASSLSLGVPLHF.

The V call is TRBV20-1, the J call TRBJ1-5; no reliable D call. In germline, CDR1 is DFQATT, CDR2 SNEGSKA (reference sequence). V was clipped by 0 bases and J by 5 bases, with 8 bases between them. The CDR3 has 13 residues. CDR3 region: CSAREEDHQPQHF. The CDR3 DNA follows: TGCAGTGCTAGAGAGGAAGATCATCAGCCCCAGCATTTT.

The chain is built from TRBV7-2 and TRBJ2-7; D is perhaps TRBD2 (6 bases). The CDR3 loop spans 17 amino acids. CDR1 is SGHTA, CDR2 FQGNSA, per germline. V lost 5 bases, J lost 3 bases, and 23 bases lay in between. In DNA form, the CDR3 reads TGTGCCAGCAGCCTCACGATGGGGGGTCAGAACTTCTACGAGCAGTACTTC. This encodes CASSLTMGGQNFYEQYF.

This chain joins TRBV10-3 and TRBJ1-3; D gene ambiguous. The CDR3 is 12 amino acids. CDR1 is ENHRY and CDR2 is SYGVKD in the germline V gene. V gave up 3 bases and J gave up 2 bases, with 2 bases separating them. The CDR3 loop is CAISEAGNTIYF. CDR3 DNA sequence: TGTGCCATCAGTGAAGCTGGAAACACCATATATTTT.

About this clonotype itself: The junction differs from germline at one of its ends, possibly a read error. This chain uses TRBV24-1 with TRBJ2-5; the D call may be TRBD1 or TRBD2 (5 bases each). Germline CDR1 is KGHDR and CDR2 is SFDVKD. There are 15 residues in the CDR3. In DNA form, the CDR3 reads TGTGCCACCAGTGAGGGACGGTTGGTCCAAGAGGCCCAGTACTTC. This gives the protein CATSEGRLVQEAQYF.

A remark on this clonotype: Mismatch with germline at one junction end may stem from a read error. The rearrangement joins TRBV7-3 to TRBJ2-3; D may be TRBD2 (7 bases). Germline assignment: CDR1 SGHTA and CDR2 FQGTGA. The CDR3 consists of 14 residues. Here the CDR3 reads CASSLGGPTDTQYF. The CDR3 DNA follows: TGTGCTAGCAGCCTGGGGGGGCCCACAGATACGCAGTATTTT.

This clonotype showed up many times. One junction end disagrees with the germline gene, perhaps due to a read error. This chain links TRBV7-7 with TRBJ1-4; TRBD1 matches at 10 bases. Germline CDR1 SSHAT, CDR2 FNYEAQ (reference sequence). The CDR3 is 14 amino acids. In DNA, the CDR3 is TGTGCTAGCAGCCCGACAGGGGGCTTTGAAAAACTGTTTTTT. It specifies CASSPTGGFEKLFF.

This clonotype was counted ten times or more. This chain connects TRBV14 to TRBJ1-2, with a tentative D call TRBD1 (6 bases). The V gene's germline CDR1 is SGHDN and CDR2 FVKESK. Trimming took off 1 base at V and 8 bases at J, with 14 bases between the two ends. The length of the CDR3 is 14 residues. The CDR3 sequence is CASSQVRSGEGYTF. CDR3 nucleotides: TGTGCCAGCAGCCAAGTTCGTTCAGGGGAAGGCTACACCTTC. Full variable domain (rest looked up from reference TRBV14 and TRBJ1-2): EAGVTQFPSHSVIEKGQTVTLRCDPISGHDNLYWYRRVMGKEIKFLLHFVKESKQDESGMPNNRFLAERTGGTYSTLKVQPAELEDSGVYFCASSQVRSGEGYTFGSGTRLTVV.

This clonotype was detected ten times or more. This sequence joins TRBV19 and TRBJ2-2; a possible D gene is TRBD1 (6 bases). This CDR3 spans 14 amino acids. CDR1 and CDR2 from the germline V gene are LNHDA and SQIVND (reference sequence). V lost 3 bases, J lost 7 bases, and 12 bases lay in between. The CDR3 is CASSINRESGELFF. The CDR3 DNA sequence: TGTGCCAGTAGTATTAACAGGGAGAGCGGGGAGCTGTTTTTT.

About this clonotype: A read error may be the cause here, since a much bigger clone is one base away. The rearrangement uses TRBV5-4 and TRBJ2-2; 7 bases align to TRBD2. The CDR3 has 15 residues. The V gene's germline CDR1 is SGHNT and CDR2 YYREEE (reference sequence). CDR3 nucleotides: TGTGCCAGCAGCTTGGTACTAGCGCTCACCGGGGAGCCGTTTTTT. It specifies CASSLVLALTGEPFF. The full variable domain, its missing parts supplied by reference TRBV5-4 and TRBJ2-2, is ETGVTQSPTHLIKTRGQQVTLRCSSQSGHNTVSWYQQALGQGPQFIFQYYREEENGRGNFPPRFSGLQFPNYSSELNVNALELDDSALYLCASSLVLALTGEPFFGEGSRLTVL.

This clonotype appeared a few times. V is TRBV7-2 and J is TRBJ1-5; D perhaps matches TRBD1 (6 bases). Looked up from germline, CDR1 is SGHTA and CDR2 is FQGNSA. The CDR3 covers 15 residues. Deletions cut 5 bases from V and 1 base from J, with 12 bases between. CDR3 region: CASSQGDTSNQPQHF. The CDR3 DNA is TGTGCCAGCAGCCAAGGGGACACCAGCAATCAGCCCCAGCATTTT.

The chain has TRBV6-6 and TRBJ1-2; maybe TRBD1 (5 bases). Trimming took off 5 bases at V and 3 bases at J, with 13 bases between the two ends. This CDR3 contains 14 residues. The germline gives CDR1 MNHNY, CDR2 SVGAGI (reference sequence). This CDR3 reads CASSNLGGDYGYTF. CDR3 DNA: TGTGCCAGCAGTAACCTGGGAGGGGACTATGGCTACACCTTC.

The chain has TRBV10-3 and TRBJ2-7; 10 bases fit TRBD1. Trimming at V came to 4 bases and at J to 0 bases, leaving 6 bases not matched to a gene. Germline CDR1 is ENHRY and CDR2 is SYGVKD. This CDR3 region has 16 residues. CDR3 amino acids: CAISGHGTGVSYEQYF. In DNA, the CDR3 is TGTGCCATCAGTGGGCACGGGACAGGGGTCTCCTACGAGCAGTACTTC.

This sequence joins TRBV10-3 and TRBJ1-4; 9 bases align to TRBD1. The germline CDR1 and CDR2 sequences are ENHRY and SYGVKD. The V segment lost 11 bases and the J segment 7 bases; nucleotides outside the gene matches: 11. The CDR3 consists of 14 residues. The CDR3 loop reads CACWDRATGEKLFF. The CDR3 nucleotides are TGTGCCTGCTGGGACAGGGCAACGGGTGAAAAACTGTTTTTT.

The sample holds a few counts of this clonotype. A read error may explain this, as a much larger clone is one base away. This CDR3 reads CARDRGNRPQHF. The CDR3 DNA reads TGTGCCAGAGACAGGGGTAATCGGCCCCAGCATTTT. This chain joins TRBV9 and TRBJ1-5; 8 bases fit TRBD1. The CDR3 is made up of 12 amino acids. Germline values: CDR1 SGDLS, CDR2 YYNGEE.

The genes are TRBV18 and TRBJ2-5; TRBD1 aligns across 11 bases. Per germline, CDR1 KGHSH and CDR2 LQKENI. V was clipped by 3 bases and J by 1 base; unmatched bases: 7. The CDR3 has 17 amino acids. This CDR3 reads CASSPPRGTGGQETQYF. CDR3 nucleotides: TGTGCCAGCTCACCCCCGAGGGGGACAGGGGGCCAAGAGACCCAGTACTTC.

CDR3 loop: CASSLPYGELFF. DNA of the CDR3: TGTGCCAGCAGCTTACCCTACGGGGAGCTGTTTTTT. The chain combines TRBV7-2 with TRBJ2-2, with D unclear. The V gene's germline CDR1 is SGHTA and CDR2 FQGNSA. This CDR3 is built from 12 residues. The V and J ends lost 2 bases and 7 bases respectively, with 5 bases between them.

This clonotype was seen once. Here the CDR3 reads CASSVVGGAEETQYF. The CDR3 DNA sequence: TGTGCCAGCAGCGTAGTCGGGGGGGCGGAGGAGACCCAGTACTTC. V usage is TRBV9 and J usage is TRBJ2-5; 8 bases agree with TRBD2. The junction had 6 bases not matched to a gene; V was cut back by 0 bases and J by 5 bases. This CDR3 is 15 amino acids long. Germline-derived CDR1 and CDR2 are SGDLS and YYNGEE.

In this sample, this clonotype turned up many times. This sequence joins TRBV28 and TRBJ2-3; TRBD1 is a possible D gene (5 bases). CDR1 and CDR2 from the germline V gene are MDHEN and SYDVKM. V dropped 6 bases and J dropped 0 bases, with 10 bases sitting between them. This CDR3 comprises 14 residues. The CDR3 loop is CASRVGPSTDTQYF. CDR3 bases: TGTGCCAGCAGGGTGGGGCCTAGCACAGATACGCAGTATTTT.

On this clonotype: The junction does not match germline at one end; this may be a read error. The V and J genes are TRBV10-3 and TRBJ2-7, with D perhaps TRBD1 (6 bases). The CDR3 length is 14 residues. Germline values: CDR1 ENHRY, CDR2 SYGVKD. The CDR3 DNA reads TGTGCCATCAGTGAGTCGGGGACAATCGACGAGCGGTACTTT. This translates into CAISESGTIDERYF.

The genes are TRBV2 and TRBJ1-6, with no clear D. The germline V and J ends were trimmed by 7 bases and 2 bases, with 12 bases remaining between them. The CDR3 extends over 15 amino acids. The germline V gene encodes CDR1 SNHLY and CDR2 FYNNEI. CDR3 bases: TGTGCCAGCACCGAAACCGGGACCTATAATTCACCCCTCCACTTT. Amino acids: CASTETGTYNSPLHF.

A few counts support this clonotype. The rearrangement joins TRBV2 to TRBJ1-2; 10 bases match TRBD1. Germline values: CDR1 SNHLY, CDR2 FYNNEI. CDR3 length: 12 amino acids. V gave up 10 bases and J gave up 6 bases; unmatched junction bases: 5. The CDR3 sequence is CANPDRGNGYTF. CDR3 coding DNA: TGTGCCAACCCGGACAGGGGGAATGGCTACACCTTC.

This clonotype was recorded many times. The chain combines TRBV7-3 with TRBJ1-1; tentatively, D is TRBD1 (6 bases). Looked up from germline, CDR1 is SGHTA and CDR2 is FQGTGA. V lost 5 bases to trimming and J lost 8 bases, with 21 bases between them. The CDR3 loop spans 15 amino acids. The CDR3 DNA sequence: TGTGCCAGCAGCCCCTACGTGCAGGGGTTCCGCGAAGCTTTCTTT. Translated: CASSPYVQGFREAFF.

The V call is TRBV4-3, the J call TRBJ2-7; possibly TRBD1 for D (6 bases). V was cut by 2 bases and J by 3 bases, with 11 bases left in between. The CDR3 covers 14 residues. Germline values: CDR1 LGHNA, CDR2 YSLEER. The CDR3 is CASSQFSGDYEQYF. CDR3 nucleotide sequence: TGCGCCAGCAGCCAATTTTCAGGGGACTACGAGCAGTACTTC.

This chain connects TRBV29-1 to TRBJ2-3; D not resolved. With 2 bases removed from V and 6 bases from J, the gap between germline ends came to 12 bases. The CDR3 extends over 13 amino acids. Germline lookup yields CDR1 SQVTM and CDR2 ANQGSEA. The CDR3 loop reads CSVEHNQKDTQYF. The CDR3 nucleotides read TGCAGCGTTGAACACAACCAGAAGGATACGCAGTATTTT.

The CDR3 reads CASSPVFDRASSYEQYF. The CDR3 region has the DNA TGTGCCAGCAGCCCAGTTTTCGACAGGGCGAGCTCCTACGAGCAGTACTTC. The rearrangement links TRBV7-2 to TRBJ2-7, with 7 bases aligning to TRBD1. In germline, CDR1 is SGHTA, CDR2 FQGNSA. Trimming removed 5 bases from V and 0 bases from J; junction bases left unmatched: 13. This CDR3 comprises 17 residues.

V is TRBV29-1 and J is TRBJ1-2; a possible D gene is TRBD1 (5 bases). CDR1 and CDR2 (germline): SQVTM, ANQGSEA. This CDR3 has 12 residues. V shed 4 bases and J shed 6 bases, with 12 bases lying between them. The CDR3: CSVGGGRNGYTF. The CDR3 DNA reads TGCAGCGTTGGCGGGGGTAGGAATGGCTACACCTTC.